The subject of this entry is one TCR beta chain. Its specificity is not known. TCRdb's table, derived via immunoSEQ multiplex PCR, lists solely in-frame clones and lacks some. The data show 250,000 to 350,000 clones, with nearly 90% seen just once and around 0.88% held by the top ten. The data stem from a study of cytomegalovirus exposure and HLA in healthy donors. There are 14 residues in the CDR3. Deletions cut 6 bases from V and 1 base from J, with 12 bases between. Looked up from germline, CDR1 is MNHEY and CDR2 is SVGAGI. Study observations and caveats: Rare TCR sequences dominated, though some public TCRs recurred in many donors. It was reportedly the case that the classifier diagnosed cytomegalovirus status with high specificity and sensitivity. In a later analysis, first-cohort TCR clusters were found to tend to co-occur in the 100 to 150 validation repertoires. Specific recognition of CMV antigens was confirmed in vitro for a few chains (all CMV-associated).

Sequencing was done on a sample of PBMCs. V and J are TRBV6-5 and TRBJ1-1; D is unclear. This TCR derives from a young man in good health and CMV-seronegative. CDR3 DNA: TGTGCCAGCAGCTACAGAGCAGGGAACACTGAAGCTTTCTTT. Translating gives CASSYRAGNTEAFF.